Given below is one T cell receptor (beta chain) in context. The record originates from a study of OX40 agonist ivuxolimab in advanced cancers. Germline values: CDR1 MDHEN, CDR2 SYDVKM. The CDR3 sequence is 16 residues long. V was trimmed by 6 bases and J by 0 bases, leaving 15 bases between them. Repertoires were generated with immunoSEQ multiplex PCR, while TCRdb's copy carries only in-frame clones and drops some. The sample consists of approximately 58,000 clones, around 80% of them appearing once. The chain combines TRBV28 with TRBJ1-5, with D tentatively TRBD1 (6 bases). Material: CD4+ or CD8+ T cells sorted from blood, obtained in a trial of the OX40 agonist ivuxolimab. This sequence was found in an adult with an advanced solid tumor such as melanoma, head and neck, liver or kidney cancer. CDR3 sequence (DNA): TGTGCCAGCAGCTTAGTGGGACACCATAGCAATCAGCCCCAGCATTTT. This gives the protein CASSLVGHHSNQPQHF.